This entry lists 3 T cell receptor beta chains sequenced from one sample in a study of control samples from healthy donors and cancer patients. Sequencing was performed with immunoSEQ multiplex PCR; in TCRdb, only in-frame clones are kept and a portion is missing. The profile shows approximately 170,000 clones, about 94% of them singletons. The sample comprised blood. These TCRs come from a young woman in good health.

This chain links TRBV9 with TRBJ2-3, with 12 bases identical to TRBD2. Trimming at V came to 4 bases and at J to 0 bases, leaving 3 bases not matched to a gene. Germline assignment: CDR1 SGDLS and CDR2 YYNGEE. The CDR3 covers 16 residues. CDR3: CASSPGTSGSTDTQYF. In nucleotides, the CDR3 is TGTGCCAGCAGCCCGGGGACTAGCGGGAGCACAGATACGCAGTATTTT.

This chain uses TRBV7-3 with TRBJ2-7; 7 positions match TRBD2. Per germline, CDR1 SGHTA and CDR2 FQGTGA. The CDR3 has 15 residues. V lost 3 bases, J lost 3 bases, and 8 bases stayed unmatched. The CDR3 DNA reads as TGTGCCAGCAGCTTCCTTAAGTCTAGCGGCTACGAGCAGTACTTC. It yields the protein CASSFLKSSGYEQYF.

The genes are TRBV12-5 and TRBJ2-7; no reliable D call. Trimming cost V 1 base and J 4 bases, with 5 bases left between them. The CDR3 runs to 12 residues. Germline CDR1 and CDR2: LGHNT and FRNRAP. CDR3 nucleotides: TGTGCTAGTGGTTTGGGCGGATACGAGCAGTACTTC. Protein product: CASGLGGYEQYF.